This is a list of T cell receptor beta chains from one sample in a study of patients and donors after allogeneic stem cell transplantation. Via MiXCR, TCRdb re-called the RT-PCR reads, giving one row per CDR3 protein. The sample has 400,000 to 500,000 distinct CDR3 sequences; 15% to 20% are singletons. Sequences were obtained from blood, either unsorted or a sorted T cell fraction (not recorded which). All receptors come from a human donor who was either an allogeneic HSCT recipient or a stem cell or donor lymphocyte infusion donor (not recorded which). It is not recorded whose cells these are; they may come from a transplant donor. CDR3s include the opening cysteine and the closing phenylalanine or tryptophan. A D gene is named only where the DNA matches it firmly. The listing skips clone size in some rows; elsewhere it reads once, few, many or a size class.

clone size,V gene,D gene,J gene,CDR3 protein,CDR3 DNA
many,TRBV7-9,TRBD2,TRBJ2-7,CASSGLAGPTYEQYF,TGTGCCAGCTCAGGCCTAGCGGGCCCCACCTACGAGCAGTACTTC
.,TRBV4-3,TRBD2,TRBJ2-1,CASSRMWSSGGPYNEQFF,TGCGCCAGCAGCCGTATGTGGAGTAGCGGGGGGCCCTACAATGAGCAGTTCTTC
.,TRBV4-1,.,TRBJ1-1,CASSQGYRADTEAFF,TGCGCCAGCAGCCAAGGTTACAGGGCTGACACTGAAGCTTTCTTT
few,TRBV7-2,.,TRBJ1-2,CASSLAGSQDYGYTF,TGTGCCAGCAGCTTGGCAGGGTCCCAGGACTATGGCTACACCTTC
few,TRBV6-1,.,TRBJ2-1,CASGERSSSYNEQFF,TGTGCCAGCGGAGAGCGCTCGAGCTCCTACAATGAGCAGTTCTTC
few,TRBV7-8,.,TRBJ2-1,CASSLAATQRQFF,TGTGCCAGCAGCTTAGCGGCGACGCAGAGACAGTTCTTC
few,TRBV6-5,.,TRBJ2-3,CASSYSGHQGTQYF,TGTGCCAGCAGTTACTCGGGACATCAGGGTACGCAGTATTTT
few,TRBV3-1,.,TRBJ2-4,CASSQDAGGRRDIQYF,TGTGCCAGCAGCCAAGACGCGGGCGGAAGGCGGGACATTCAGTACTTC
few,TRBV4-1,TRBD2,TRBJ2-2,CASSQDRGGWMGQGSTGELFF,TGCGCCAGCAGCCAAGATCGGGGGGGATGGATGGGGCAGGGGAGCACCGGGGAGCTGTTTTTT
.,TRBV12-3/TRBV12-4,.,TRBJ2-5,CASSVIETQYF,TGTGCCAGCAGCGTCATAGAGACCCAGTACTTC
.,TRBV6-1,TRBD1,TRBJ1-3,CASSEAWAGGYTIYF,TGTGCCAGCAGTGAAGCTTGGGCAGGGGGGTACACCATATATTTT
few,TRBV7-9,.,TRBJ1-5,CASTGDRTQEPQHF,TGTGCCAGCACCGGTGACAGGACACAGGAGCCCCAGCATTTT
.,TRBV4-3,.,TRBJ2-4,CASSSSRLKSIQYF,TGCGCCAGCAGCTCCAGTCGACTCAAAAGCATTCAGTACTTC
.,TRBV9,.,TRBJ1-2,CASGGGYGYTF,TGTGCCAGCGGAGGAGGGTATGGCTACACCTTC
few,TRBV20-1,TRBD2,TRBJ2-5,CSARDASGRARRGMHPQETQYF,TGCAGTGCTAGAGATGCTAGCGGGAGGGCCAGGAGGGGTATGCATCCTCAAGAGACCCAGTACTTC
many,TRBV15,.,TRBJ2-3,CATSRDQVKPPRDRDTQYF,TGTGCCACCAGCAGAGATCAGGTTAAACCCCCCAGGGATCGAGATACGCAGTATTTT
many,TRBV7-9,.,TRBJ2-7,CASSLAGQPYEQYF,TGTGCCAGCAGCTTAGCCGGACAGCCCTACGAGCAGTACTTC
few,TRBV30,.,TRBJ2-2,CAWNVDTGELFF,TGTGCCTGGAACGTGGACACCGGGGAGCTGTTTTTT
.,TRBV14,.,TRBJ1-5,CASSHVGQPQHF,TGTGCCAGCAGCCACGTGGGGCAGCCCCAGCATTTT
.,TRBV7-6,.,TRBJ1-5,CASSTLQGFQPQHF,TGTGCCAGCAGCACTCTCCAGGGGTTTCAGCCCCAGCATTTT
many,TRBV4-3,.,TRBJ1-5,CASSQDWGLPGRGNQPQHF,TGCGCCAGCAGCCAAGATTGGGGACTCCCAGGGCGAGGCAATCAGCCCCAGCATTTT
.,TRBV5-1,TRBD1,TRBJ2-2,CASSPGGSTGELFF,TGCGCCAGCAGCCCAGGGGGCTCCACCGGGGAGCTGTTTTTT
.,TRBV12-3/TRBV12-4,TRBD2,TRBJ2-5,CASSSGTSGGRWKTQYF,TGTGCCAGCAGTTCCGGGACTAGCGGGGGGCGGTGGAAGACCCAGTACTTC
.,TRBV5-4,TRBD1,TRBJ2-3,CASSPKTGQGHTDTQYF,TGTGCCAGCAGCCCAAAAACGGGACAGGGACACACAGATACGCAGTATTTT
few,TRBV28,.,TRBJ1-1,CASSLQAPQGEAFF,TGTGCCAGCTCCCTCCAGGCCCCTCAGGGAGAAGCTTTCTTT
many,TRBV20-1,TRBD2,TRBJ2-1,CSARDEGLARDEQFF,TGCAGTGCTAGAGACGAGGGACTAGCGAGGGATGAGCAGTTCTTC
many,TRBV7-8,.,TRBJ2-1,CASSLALMSNEQFF,TGTGCCAGCAGCTTAGCGCTTATGTCCAATGAGCAGTTCTTC
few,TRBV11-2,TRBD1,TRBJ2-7,CASSRDRTGTYEQYF,TGTGCCAGCAGCCGGGATAGGACAGGGACCTACGAGCAGTACTTC
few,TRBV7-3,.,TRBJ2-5,CASSPRGMETQYF,TGTGCCAGCAGCCCGAGGGGGATGGAGACCCAGTACTTC
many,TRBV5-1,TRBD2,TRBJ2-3,CASSPALAASTDTQYF,TGCGCCAGCAGCCCAGCCCTAGCGGCCAGCACAGATACGCAGTATTTT
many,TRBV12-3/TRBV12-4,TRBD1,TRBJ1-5,CASSAPGQGNQPQHF,TGTGCCAGCAGTGCCCCGGGACAGGGGAATCAGCCCCAGCATTTT
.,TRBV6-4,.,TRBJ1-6,CASSPTENDNSPLHF,TGTGCCAGCAGCCCGACAGAAAATGATAATTCACCCCTCCACTTT
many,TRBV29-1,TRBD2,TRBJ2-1,CSVGTSVGWQFF,TGCAGCGTTGGGACTAGCGTGGGGTGGCAGTTCTTC
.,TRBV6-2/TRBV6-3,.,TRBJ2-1,CASKDGQDPGFF,TGTGCCAGCAAAGACGGGCAGGATCCTGGTTTCTTC
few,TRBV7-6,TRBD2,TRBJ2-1,CASSNSGRSYNEQFF,TGTGCCAGCAGCAATAGCGGGAGATCCTACAATGAGCAGTTCTTC
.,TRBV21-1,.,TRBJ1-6,CASSARDMSSYNSPLHF,TGTGCCAGCAGCGCCCGGGACATGAGCTCCTATAATTCACCCCTCCACTTT
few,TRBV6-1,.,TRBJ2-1,CASAARASSYNEQFF,TGTGCCAGCGCCGCCAGGGCTAGCTCCTACAATGAGCAGTTCTTC
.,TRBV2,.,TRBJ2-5,CASSPEGRGQYF,TGTGCCAGCAGTCCCGAAGGACGGGGCCAGTACTTC